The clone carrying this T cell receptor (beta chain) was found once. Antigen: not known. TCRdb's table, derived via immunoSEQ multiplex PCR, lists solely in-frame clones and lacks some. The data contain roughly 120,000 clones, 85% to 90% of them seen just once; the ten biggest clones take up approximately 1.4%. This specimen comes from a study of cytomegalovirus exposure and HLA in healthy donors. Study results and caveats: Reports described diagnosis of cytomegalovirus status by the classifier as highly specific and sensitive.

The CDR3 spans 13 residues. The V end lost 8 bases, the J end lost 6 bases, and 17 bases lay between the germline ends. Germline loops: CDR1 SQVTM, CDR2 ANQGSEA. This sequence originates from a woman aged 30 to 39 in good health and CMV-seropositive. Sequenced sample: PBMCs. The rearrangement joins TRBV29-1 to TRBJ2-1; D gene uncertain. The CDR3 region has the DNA TGCAGCCTCCTTCCGGCCCCGGGCAATGAGCAGTTCTTC. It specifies CSLLPAPGNEQFF.